These 30 T cell receptor beta chains share one sample of origin, sequenced in a study of cytomegalovirus exposure and HLA in healthy donors. PCR used 60 Vbeta primers and 13 Jbeta primers. Produced via immunoSEQ multiplex PCR; TCRdb's table is partial and in-frame only. The repertoire holds 130,000 or so clones, with roughly 8.6% as singletons. Material for sequencing was PBMCs. The receptors derive from a woman between 35 and 50 years old in good health and CMV-seropositive.

This clone has only a few counts. V is TRBV28 and J is TRBJ2-7, with a weak D call TRBD1 (5 bases). The CDR3 extends over 14 amino acids. Germline CDR1 MDHEN, CDR2 SYDVKM. V lost 3 bases and J lost 2, with 11 bases in between. The DNA of the CDR3 is TGTGCCAGCAGTTTGGGGCGAGTTACCTACGAGCAGTACTTC. As protein: CASSLGRVTYEQYF.

The chain combines TRBV11-2 with TRBJ1-1; D call uncertain. CDR1 and CDR2 (germline): SGHAT, FQNNGV. The CDR3 is 13 residues long. V lost 5 bases and J 8 bases, leaving 15 bases between the germline ends. CDR3 loop: CASSPRRTQEAFF. CDR3 DNA sequence: TGTGCCAGCAGCCCTCGGAGGACCCAGGAAGCTTTCTTT. Full variable domain (rest looked up from reference TRBV11-2 and TRBJ1-1): EAGVAQSPRYKIIEKRQSVAFWCNPISGHATLYWYQQILGQGPKLLIQFQNNGVVDDSQLPKDRFSAERLKGVDSTLKIQPAKLEDSAVYLCASSPRRTQEAFFGQGTRLTVV.

The sample holds a few counts of this clone. This rearrangement joins TRBV5-1 to TRBJ1-5; the match to TRBD1 covers 7 bases. Per the germline V gene, CDR1 is SGHRS and CDR2 is YFSETQ. The V gene end was trimmed by 0 bases and the J gene end by 7 bases; junction bases not matched to a gene: 4. This CDR3 has 14 residues. The CDR3 sequence is CASSLVTGEQPQHF. CDR3 DNA sequence: TGCGCCAGCAGCTTGGTAACAGGGGAACAGCCCCAGCATTTT.

The J gene is TRBJ2-1, the V gene TRBV16, with TRBD2 identical over 12 bases. The J segment lost 4 bases and the V segment lost 4 bases, leaving 5 bases of the junction unmatched. There are 16 residues in the CDR3. The germline V gene encodes CDR1 KGHSY and CDR2 FQNENV. The CDR3 reads CASSLRTSGEYNEQFF. CDR3 in DNA: TGTGCCAGCAGCCTTAGGACTAGCGGGGAGTACAATGAGCAGTTCTTC.

The chain is built from TRBV25-1 and TRBJ1-4; D gene unclear. V lost 3 bases to trimming and J lost 8 bases, with 13 bases between them. Germline V gives CDR1 MGHDK, CDR2 SYGVNS. The CDR3 spans 14 residues. In DNA form, the CDR3 reads TGTGCCAGCAGTGAGTACGCCGGGTGGGAAAAACTGTTTTTT. This codes for CASSEYAGWEKLFF.

The V call is TRBV7-2, the J call TRBJ1-2, with 7 bases aligning to TRBD1. The V gene end was trimmed by 1 base and the J gene end by 0 bases; junction bases not matched to a gene: 11. This CDR3 is 18 amino acids long. The V gene's germline CDR1 is SGHTA and CDR2 FQGNSA. The CDR3 reads CASSLGSGTATTNYGYTF. CDR3 DNA: TGTGCCAGCAGCTTAGGTTCGGGGACAGCAACTACTAACTATGGCTACACCTTC.

This clone was counted a few times. J is TRBJ1-2 and V is TRBV7-9; D may be TRBD1 (6 bases). The CDR3 extends over 14 amino acids. Trimming left V 6 bases short and J 2 bases short, with 13 bases between. The germline V gene has CDR1 SEHNR and CDR2 FQNEAQ (reference sequence). CDR3 bases: TGTGCCAGCAGTACTACAGGGATAAACTATGGCTACACCTTC. This gives the protein CASSTTGINYGYTF. Variable domain in full (rest from reference TRBV7-9 and TRBJ1-2): DTGVSQNPRHKITKRGQNVTFRCDPISEHNRLYWYRQTLGQGPEFLTYFQNEAQLEKSRLLSDRFSAERPKGSFSTLEIQRTEQGDSAMYLCASSTTGINYGYTFGSGTRLTVV.

The chain recombines TRBV5-1 with TRBJ1-1; TRBD1 matches 12 bases. There are 15 residues in the CDR3. The germline V gene has CDR1 SGHRS and CDR2 YFSETQ. Germline trimming cut 4 bases from V and 7 bases from J; bases unmatched to any gene: 8. CDR3 sequence reads: CASSGGTGGLLEAFF. CDR3 nucleotide sequence: TGCGCCAGCAGCGGCGGGACAGGGGGCCTCCTTGAAGCTTTCTTT.

In nucleotides, the CDR3 is TGTGCCAGCAGCCAACGGACAGGGGAACGTGGGGGTGAAGCTTTCTTT. Translation: CASSQRTGERGGEAFF. The gene calls are TRBV14 and TRBJ1-1, with TRBD1 matching 9 bases. V was clipped by 2 bases and J by 7 bases; unmatched bases: 11. Per the germline V gene, CDR1 is SGHDN and CDR2 is FVKESK. CDR3 length equals 16 residues.

This clone was counted between two and nine times. The chain uses TRBV11-2 and TRBJ1-1; TRBD1 might be the D (5 bases). V was clipped by 2 bases and J by 5 bases, with 18 bases between them. The CDR3 has 16 residues. Germline V gives CDR1 SGHAT, CDR2 FQNNGV. The CDR3 spells CASSLNYGQGGTEAFF. The CDR3 DNA reads as TGTGCCAGCAGCTTAAACTACGGACAAGGTGGGACTGAAGCTTTCTTT.

This clone was counted only a few times. The V gene is TRBV29-1, the J gene TRBJ2-5; D unresolved. With 4 bases removed from V and 0 bases from J, the gap between germline ends came to 12 bases. CDR1 SQVTM and CDR2 ANQGSEA come from the germline V gene. The CDR3 sequence is 14 residues long. CDR3 loop: CSVVESLYQETQYF. The CDR3 DNA follows: TGCAGCGTTGTAGAGTCACTTTACCAAGAGACCCAGTACTTC.

This clone occurred a few times. V usage is TRBV7-9 and J usage is TRBJ2-1; D possibly corresponds to TRBD2 (5 bases). Germline V CDR1 and CDR2: SEHNR, FQNEAQ (reference sequence). Trimming took off 3 bases at V and 12 bases at J, with 18 bases between the two ends. The CDR3 length is 14 residues. The CDR3 loop reads CASSLGNTGSRQFF. The CDR3 DNA is TGTGCCAGCAGCTTGGGGAATACGGGGTCCAGGCAGTTCTTC.

This clone showed up just a few times. This chain connects TRBV19 to TRBJ2-5; 9 nucleotides align to TRBD1. The CDR3 loop spans 16 amino acids. V dropped 3 bases and J dropped 2; count of bases not matched to a gene: 7. Germline loops: CDR1 LNHDA, CDR2 SQIVND (reference sequence). The CDR3 sequence: CASSMTRTGVQETQYF. In nucleotides, the CDR3 is TGTGCCAGTAGTATGACAAGGACAGGGGTTCAAGAGACCCAGTACTTC.

This clone was seen only a few times. The V and J genes are TRBV12-5 and TRBJ2-2; TRBD1 agrees at 7 bases. This CDR3 has 17 residues. V lost 4 bases, J lost 0 bases, and 8 bases stayed unmatched. Germline V gene data show CDR1 as LGHNT and CDR2 as FRNRAP. The CDR3 nucleotides read TGTGCTAGTGGTTCTTATACAGGGGTAACGAACACCGGGGAGCTGTTTTTT. It specifies CASGSYTGVTNTGELFF.

This clone was counted between two and nine times. The CDR3 reads CSVDLRNDRAETQYF. DNA for the CDR3: TGCAGCGTTGACCTCCGAAACGACAGGGCAGAGACCCAGTACTTC. The genes are TRBV29-1 and TRBJ2-5, with 7 positions matching TRBD1. V lost 3 bases to trimming and J lost 4 bases; unmatched junction nucleotides: 11. This CDR3 is built from 15 residues. Germline V gives CDR1 SQVTM, CDR2 ANQGSEA.

The chain recombines TRBV7-3 with TRBJ2-3; a weak D match, TRBD1 (6 bases). Trimming took 5 bases from V and 0 from J, leaving 21 bases between them. From germline, CDR1 is SGHTA and CDR2 FQGTGA. CDR3 size: 18 residues. CDR3 sequence: CASSRPGHPLTSTDTQYF. DNA for the CDR3: TGTGCCAGCAGCCGGCCGGGACACCCACTTACTAGCACAGATACGCAGTATTTT.

This clone was detected a few times. The rearrangement links TRBV10-2 to TRBJ2-5; tentatively, D is TRBD1 (6 bases). This CDR3 is built from 14 residues. Trimming took 7 bases from V and 5 from J, leaving 17 bases between them. Germline V gene data show CDR1 as WSHSY and CDR2 as SAAADI. CDR3 amino acids: CASIDSGVSETQYF. CDR3 in DNA: TGCGCCAGCATAGATTCAGGGGTTTCGGAGACCCAGTACTTC.

V gene TRBV6-5 combines with J gene TRBJ2-5, with 7 positions matching TRBD1. The assigned J gene may be wrong: the sequence end matches TRBJ2-7 better. The CDR3 covers 15 residues. CDR1 is MNHEY, CDR2 SVGAGI, per germline. This CDR3 is CASSYWKGASYEQYF. CDR3 nucleotide sequence: TGTGCCAGCAGTTATTGGAAGGGGGCATCCTACGAGCAGTACTTC.

This clone was detected only a few times. The CDR3 coding sequence is TGTGCCAGCAGTTACAACAGGAACACTGAAGCTTTCTTT. It specifies CASSYNRNTEAFF. The V call is TRBV6-5, the J call TRBJ1-1, with D uncertain. Germline CDR1 is MNHEY and CDR2 is SVGAGI. CDR3 size: 13 residues. Trimming removed 2 bases from V and 1 base from J, with 5 bases in between.

This clone was seen a handful of times. The V gene is TRBV11-2, the J gene TRBJ1-2; D gene unclear. Germline V gene sequence: CDR1 SGHAT, CDR2 FQNNGV. The germline V and J ends were trimmed by 2 bases and 3 bases, with 13 bases remaining between them. This CDR3 contains 15 residues. DNA for the CDR3: TGTGCCAGCAGCTTACGCAAGACATTATACTATGGCTACACCTTC. This sequence encodes CASSLRKTLYYGYTF.

V and J are TRBV6-5 and TRBJ1-4; TRBD1 is a possible D gene (5 bases). The CDR3 covers 14 residues. CDR1 and CDR2 (germline): MNHEY, SVGAGI. Trimming stripped 6 bases from V and 7 bases from J, with 15 bases between. The CDR3 DNA is TGTGCCAGCAGACCCCGTGACCAGGGTGAAAAACTGTTTTTT. Its translation is CASRPRDQGEKLFF.

This clone was recorded a few times. The chain uses TRBV19 and TRBJ2-1, with D perhaps TRBD1 (5 bases). The CDR3 loop spans 13 amino acids. Deletions cut 6 bases from V and 8 bases from J, with 14 bases between. CDR1 is LNHDA and CDR2 is SQIVND in the germline V gene (reference sequence). The CDR3 loop is CASRNRLVDEQFF. DNA for the CDR3: TGTGCCAGTAGGAACAGGCTAGTCGATGAGCAGTTCTTC.

V is TRBV30 and J is TRBJ2-5; TRBD1 matches at 7 bases. The J call may be incorrect, as the DNA end agrees better with TRBJ2-7. This CDR3 contains 14 residues. From germline, CDR1 is GTSNPN and CDR2 SVGIG (reference sequence). CDR3 residues: CAWSALHRGYEQYF. In DNA form, the CDR3 reads TGTGCCTGGAGTGCACTTCACAGGGGTTACGAGCAGTACTTC.

The chain couples TRBV25-1 to TRBJ2-3; D is possibly TRBD2 (6 bases). The CDR3 is 13 residues long. Germline V gives CDR1 MGHDK, CDR2 SYGVNS. Here the CDR3 reads CASLGSGGDTQYF. The CDR3, as DNA: TGTGCAAGCCTGGGGTCCGGGGGTGATACGCAGTATTTT.

The V call is TRBV7-9, the J call TRBJ2-5; weak D call: TRBD2 (5 bases). The CDR3 runs 14 residues. V gave up 2 bases and J gave up 1 base, with 8 bases separating them. The germline V gene encodes CDR1 SEHNR and CDR2 FQNEAQ (reference sequence). The CDR3 DNA follows: TGTGCCAGCAGCTTACTAGCCGCCCAAGAGACCCAGTACTTC. As protein: CASSLLAAQETQYF.

This clone has more than one count but fewer than ten. The chain combines TRBV6-4 with TRBJ1-2; 7 bases map to TRBD1. There are 13 residues in the CDR3. Germline V gene data show CDR1 as MRHNA and CDR2 as SNTAGT. V trimming: 4 bases; J trimming: 7 bases; junction bases outside the gene matches: 6. The CDR3 spells CASSVNRGAGYTF. DNA for the CDR3: TGTGCCAGCAGTGTTAACAGGGGCGCTGGCTACACCTTC.

V gene TRBV19 combines with J gene TRBJ2-7; 11 bases are shared with TRBD2. Unmatched junction bases numbered 12, after V lost 5 bases and J lost 0 bases. Germline CDR1 LNHDA, CDR2 SQIVND (reference sequence). The CDR3 totals 18 residues. CDR3 amino acids: CASSLRVGGTSGSYEQYF. The CDR3 DNA follows: TGTGCCAGTAGTCTACGGGTGGGGGGGACTAGCGGCTCCTACGAGCAGTACTTC.

This clone was seen a few times. The chain has TRBV5-1 and TRBJ2-3; a possible D gene is TRBD1 (6 bases). The CDR3 consists of 15 residues. Trimming cost V 2 bases and J 2 bases, with 12 bases left between them. Germline assignment: CDR1 SGHRS and CDR2 YFSETQ. The CDR3 nucleotides read TGCGCCAGCAGCTTATCCGGGACAACCACAGATACGCAGTATTTT. Amino acids: CASSLSGTTTDTQYF.

This clone turned up a few times. V gene TRBV7-3 combines with J gene TRBJ2-5; a possible D gene is TRBD2 (6 bases). The CDR3 is 15 residues long. Germline lookup yields CDR1 SGHTA and CDR2 FQGTGA. The V end was cut by 6 bases, the J end by 4 bases, with 18 bases between. The CDR3 region has the DNA TGTGCCAGCAGTTCGGAGGGCGGGGCGGTAGAGACCCAGTACTTC. It translates to CASSSEGGAVETQYF. Drawing the rest from reference TRBV7-3 and TRBJ2-5, the complete variable domain is GAGVSQTPSNKVTEKGKYVELRCDPISGHTALYWYRQSLGQGPEFLIYFQGTGAADDSGLPNDRFFAVRPEGSVSTLKIQRTERGDSAVYLCASSSEGGAVETQYFGPGTRLLVL.

This chain uses TRBV5-1 with TRBJ1-2; D not resolved. The CDR3 contains 12 residues. Germline CDR1 SGHRS, CDR2 YFSETQ. V lost 0 bases, J lost 8 bases, and 8 bases lay in between. Here the CDR3 DNA reads TGCGCCAGCAGCTTGGAGGCGGGCGGCTACACCTTC. Its translation: CASSLEAGGYTF.